This T cell receptor (beta chain) was sequenced during a study of OX40 agonist ivuxolimab in advanced cancers. Whole-study context: Males comprised 82.7% of the group, whose mean age was about 60 years (range roughly 20 to 90).

Blood sampling took place at baseline, cycle 4 day 1, and cycle 7 day 1. The table came from immunoSEQ multiplex PCR; TCRdb's copy has only in-frame clones and leaves some out. The repertoire consists of some 41,000 clones, with about 89% occurring once and the leading ten covering about 0.6%. This CDR3 is 13 amino acids long. Trimming took off 5 bases at V and 3 bases at J, with 10 bases between the two ends. The germline CDR1 and CDR2 sequences are SQVTM and ANQGSEA. The material sequenced was CD4+ or CD8+ T cells sorted from blood, taken in a trial of the OX40 agonist ivuxolimab. The rearrangement joins TRBV29-1 to TRBJ1-4; D might be TRBD1 (5 bases). This clonotype was obtained from an adult with an advanced solid tumor such as melanoma, head and neck, liver or kidney cancer. CDR3 protein: CSVPGPANEKLFF. The CDR3 nucleotides are TGCAGCGTTCCAGGGCCAGCTAATGAAAAACTGTTTTTT.